Presented here are 25 T cell receptor beta chains from one specimen sequenced in a study of shared clonotypes between healthy human individuals. Using immunoSEQ multiplex PCR, the repertoire was profiled, and TCRdb retains in-frame clones only, with some absent. The sample includes about 360,000 clones, 73% of them seen just once. The sequenced material came from memory CD4+ T cells sorted from blood. Subset of the sample: CD45RA-negative fraction. The source is a young man in good health.

This chain uses TRBV5-6 with TRBJ2-1, with 16 nucleotides matching TRBD2. The CDR3 covers 19 residues. The ends lost 4 bases at V and 7 bases at J; junction bases unmatched: 14. Germline V gives CDR1 SGHDT, CDR2 YYEEEE. In nucleotides, the CDR3 is TGTGCCAGCAGCCCGACGGGACTAGCGGGAGGGGGCTTTGGAAATGAGCAGTTCTTC. Amino acids: CASSPTGLAGGGFGNEQFF.

The V gene is TRBV5-1, the J gene TRBJ2-7; D may be TRBD2 (7 bases). Germline CDR1 and CDR2: SGHRS and YFSETQ. Trimming stripped 2 bases from V and 2 bases from J, with 11 bases between. The CDR3 consists of 14 residues. The CDR3 loop reads CASSFRRGPYEQYF. CDR3 sequence (DNA): TGCGCCAGCAGCTTCAGGCGGGGGCCCTACGAGCAGTACTTC. Filled out from reference TRBV5-1 and TRBJ2-7, the complete variable domain reads KAGVTQTPRYLIKTRGQQVTLSCSPISGHRSVSWYQQTPGQGLQFLFEYFSETQRNKGNFPGRFSGRQFSNSRSEMNVSTLELGDSALYLCASSFRRGPYEQYFGPGTRLTVT.

In DNA, the CDR3 is TGCGCCAGCAGCTTGCAGGGTAGTGTTAGACGGGGAGAGACCCAGTACTTC. Amino acid sequence: CASSLQGSVRRGETQYF. V usage is TRBV5-1 and J usage is TRBJ2-5; tentatively, D is TRBD1 or TRBD2 (5 bases each). CDR1 and CDR2 from the germline V gene are SGHRS and YFSETQ. The CDR3 length is 17 residues. The V and J ends lost 1 base and 4 bases respectively, with 20 bases between them.

The J gene is TRBJ2-7, the V gene TRBV6-6; unclear D gene. V lost 2 bases and J 4 bases, leaving 9 bases between the germline ends. Germline CDR1 MNHNY, CDR2 SVGAGI (reference sequence). CDR3 length: 13 amino acids. The CDR3 DNA sequence: TGTGCCAGCAGTTACCAGCCGAGGTACGAGCAGTACTTC. Encoded protein: CASSYQPRYEQYF.

The chain recombines TRBV7-9 with TRBJ1-3; 10 bases match TRBD1. Trimming cost V 5 bases and J 8 bases; bases outside gene matches: 9. This CDR3 contains 15 residues. Per the germline V gene, CDR1 is SEHNR and CDR2 is FQNEAQ (reference sequence). The chain's CDR3 is CASSPQTGGADTIYF. CDR3 coding DNA: TGTGCCAGCAGCCCACAGACAGGGGGCGCGGACACCATATATTTT.

The genes are TRBV7-8 and TRBJ2-1; 7 nucleotides align to TRBD2. V was clipped by 5 bases and J by 1 base; unmatched bases: 5. Germline V CDR1 and CDR2: SGHVS, FQNEAQ. The CDR3 loop spans 15 amino acids. CDR3 region: CASSLTGGSYNEQFF. The CDR3 coding sequence is TGTGCCAGCAGCCTAACCGGGGGGTCCTACAATGAGCAGTTCTTC. Variable domain in full (rest from reference TRBV7-8 and TRBJ2-1): GAGVSQSPRYKVAKRGQDVALRCDPISGHVSLFWYQQALGQGPEFLTYFQNEAQLDKSGLPSDRFFAERPEGSVSTLKIQRTQQEDSAVYLCASSLTGGSYNEQFFGPGTRLTVL.

This clone was seen a handful of times. The V and J genes are TRBV27 and TRBJ2-7, with D maybe TRBD1 (5 bases). Germline CDR1 is MNHEY and CDR2 is SMNVEV (reference sequence). V was cut by 2 bases and J by 3 bases, with 5 bases left in between. The CDR3 length is 12 residues. CDR3 loop: CASSLRGYEQYF. The CDR3 region has the DNA TGTGCCAGCAGTTTAAGGGGCTACGAGCAGTACTTC.

The chain couples TRBV5-4 to TRBJ2-5; D possibly uses TRBD1 or TRBD2 (5 bases each). V shed 4 bases and J shed 4 bases, with 11 bases lying between them. The germline CDR1 and CDR2 sequences are SGHNT and YYREEE (reference sequence). The CDR3 totals 13 residues. The CDR3 loop reads CASSPLGVETQYF. The CDR3, as DNA: TGTGCCAGCAGCCCTCTGGGGGTAGAGACCCAGTACTTC.

This clone has just one count. The rearrangement joins TRBV27 to TRBJ2-7; tentative D call: TRBD2 (6 bases). Trimming shortened V by 2 bases and J by 2 bases, and 13 bases separated the two germline ends. Germline CDR1 MNHEY, CDR2 SMNVEV (reference sequence). This CDR3 has 15 residues. The CDR3 region is CASSLKGSGPYEQYF. The CDR3 DNA sequence: TGTGCCAGCAGTTTAAAGGGTAGCGGTCCCTACGAGCAGTACTTC.

This clone was seen only once. This chain joins TRBV11-2 and TRBJ2-7; TRBD1 matches 7 bases. CDR3 length: 15 amino acids. Germline values: CDR1 SGHAT, CDR2 FQNNGV. J gave up 3 bases and V 3 bases, and 8 bases lay outside the gene matches. The CDR3 reads CASSFYQTGNYEQYF. The CDR3 nucleotides are TGTGCCAGCAGCTTCTACCAGACAGGGAACTACGAGCAGTACTTC.

The V call is TRBV6-6, the J call TRBJ2-7; TRBD2 matches at 8 bases. The germline CDR1 and CDR2 sequences are MNHNY and SVGAGI (reference sequence). J was trimmed by 5 bases and V by 5 bases; bases with no gene match: 11. The CDR3 consists of 15 residues. CDR3 in amino acids: CASSGGLGRENEQYF. The CDR3 nucleotides are TGTGCCAGCAGTGGGGGACTAGGAAGAGAGAACGAGCAGTACTTC.

This chain connects TRBV9 to TRBJ1-4, with a weak D call TRBD1 (6 bases). Germline V gene lookup returns CDR1 SGDLS and CDR2 YYNGEE. V was cut by 1 base and J by 7 bases, with 11 bases left in between. This CDR3 has 14 amino acids. CDR3 loop: CASSVSGDGEKLFF. The CDR3 coding sequence is TGTGCCAGCAGCGTATCAGGGGATGGTGAAAAACTGTTTTTT.

The J gene is TRBJ2-7, the V gene TRBV7-2, with 8 nucleotides matching TRBD2. Unmatched junction bases numbered 6, after V lost 2 bases and J lost 0 bases. The CDR3 is made up of 16 amino acids. Germline CDR1 is SGHTA and CDR2 is FQGNSA. The chain's CDR3 is CASSLFTSGASYEQYF. The CDR3 bases are TGTGCCAGCAGCTTATTTACTAGCGGAGCCTCCTACGAGCAGTACTTC.

This clone was found many times. The chain couples TRBV7-9 to TRBJ2-1; D is possibly TRBD2 (5 bases). Trimming took 5 bases from V and 7 from J, leaving 9 bases between them. The germline CDR1 and CDR2 sequences are SEHNR and FQNEAQ (reference sequence). The CDR3 runs to 12 residues. The DNA for the CDR3 is TGTGCCAGCAGCCGGGAATCGAATGAGCAGTTCTTC. This sequence encodes CASSRESNEQFF. Variable domain in full (rest from reference TRBV7-9 and TRBJ2-1): DTGVSQNPRHKITKRGQNVTFRCDPISEHNRLYWYRQTLGQGPEFLTYFQNEAQLEKSRLLSDRFSAERPKGSFSTLEIQRTEQGDSAMYLCASSRESNEQFFGPGTRLTVL.

The chain is built from TRBV19 and TRBJ1-1; 7 bases fit TRBD1. This CDR3 comprises 13 residues. CDR1 is LNHDA, CDR2 SQIVND, per germline (reference sequence). J was trimmed by 2 bases and V by 6 bases; bases with no gene match: 3. The CDR3 sequence is CASSDRVNTEAFF. The DNA of the CDR3 is TGTGCCAGTAGCGACAGGGTTAACACTGAAGCTTTCTTT.

The chain uses TRBV6-6 and TRBJ2-3; TRBD1 might be the D (6 bases). Per germline, CDR1 MNHNY and CDR2 SVGAGI (reference sequence). Between the trimmed V and J ends, which lost 4 bases and 2 bases, there was a span of 10 bases. There are 14 residues in the CDR3. The CDR3 region has the DNA TGTGCCAGCAGTTTACAGGGATTCACAGATACGCAGTATTTT. It yields the protein CASSLQGFTDTQYF.

The rearrangement links TRBV7-2 to TRBJ2-1; 9 bases line up with TRBD2. The CDR3 extends over 15 amino acids. Looked up from germline, CDR1 is SGHTA and CDR2 is FQGNSA. V was clipped by 5 bases and J by 3 bases; unmatched bases: 5. CDR3: CASSRGTSRYNEQFF. CDR3 DNA: TGTGCCAGCAGCCGCGGGACTAGCCGCTACAATGAGCAGTTCTTC.

This clone was detected only once. This chain links TRBV15 with TRBJ2-4; 7 bases align to TRBD2. Germline-derived CDR1 and CDR2 are LNHNV and YYDKDF (reference sequence). This CDR3 has 16 residues. V lost 3 bases, J lost 0 bases, and 5 bases stayed unmatched. This chain's CDR3 is CATSSGGGRAKNIQYF. CDR3 coding DNA: TGTGCCACCAGCAGCGGAGGCGGGAGAGCCAAAAACATTCAGTACTTC.

The chain combines TRBV5-1 with TRBJ1-2; tentatively, D is TRBD1 (5 bases). This CDR3 spans 15 amino acids. Germline CDR1 and CDR2: SGHRS and YFSETQ. V lost 4 bases, J lost 8 bases, and 21 bases lay in between. The CDR3 region is CASSLLTGAEPGYTF. DNA of the CDR3: TGCGCCAGCAGCCTATTAACAGGCGCCGAACCGGGCTACACCTTC.

V usage is TRBV5-6 and J usage is TRBJ2-3, with 9 bases aligning to TRBD2. J gave up 3 bases and V 2 bases, and 10 bases lay outside the gene matches. Germline V gene data show CDR1 as SGHDT and CDR2 as YYEEEE. This CDR3 spans 17 amino acids. CDR3 amino acids: CASSLTPGLAITDTQYF. The CDR3 DNA reads as TGTGCCAGCAGCTTAACACCGGGACTAGCAATAACAGATACGCAGTATTTT.

This clone is a singleton in its sample. The chain combines TRBV10-3 with TRBJ2-7, with D perhaps matching TRBD2 (6 bases). The germline CDR1 and CDR2 sequences are ENHRY and SYGVKD. The CDR3 sequence is 13 residues long. V was shortened by 4 bases and J by 1 base, with 8 bases between the two germline ends. CDR3 loop: CAISGAGSYEQYF. In nucleotides, the CDR3 is TGTGCCATCAGTGGGGCGGGGTCCTACGAGCAGTACTTC.

In its sample, this clone was seen a few times. Other nucleotide sequences in the sample specify the same CDR3. The V call is TRBV28, the J call TRBJ1-1, with D uncertain. CDR3 length: 11 residues. V dropped 6 bases and J dropped 10 bases, with 12 bases sitting between them. The germline CDR1 and CDR2 sequences are MDHEN and SYDVKM. CDR3: CASRDGPGAFF. CDR3 coding DNA: TGTGCCAGCAGAGACGGCCCAGGAGCTTTCTTT.

This clone was counted at least ten times. Here the CDR3 reads CSVVVWRQVKETQYF. CDR3 nucleotide sequence: TGCAGCGTTGTCGTATGGCGACAGGTGAAAGAGACCCAGTACTTC. V is TRBV29-1 and J is TRBJ2-5, with TRBD1 as a possible D gene (6 bases). Germline V lookup: CDR1 SQVTM, CDR2 ANQGSEA. The CDR3 has 15 residues. V was pared by 4 bases and J by 3 bases, with 18 bases between.

The chain couples TRBV27 to TRBJ2-1; 10 bases line up with TRBD1. Unmatched junction bases numbered 6, after V lost 0 bases and J lost 7 bases. Germline V gene sequence: CDR1 MNHEY, CDR2 SMNVEV (reference sequence). The CDR3 is 16 residues long. The CDR3 bases are TGTGCCAGCAGTTTATCGATAGGGACAGGGGATAATGAGCAGTTCTTC. Translating gives CASSLSIGTGDNEQFF.

The genes are TRBV4-2 and TRBJ2-5; 7 bases agree with TRBD1. V shed 3 bases, J shed 1 base, and the junction held 8 bases outside the gene matches. The CDR3 length is 16 residues. Germline CDR1 is LGHNA and CDR2 is YNFKEQ. In nucleotides, the CDR3 is TGTGCCAGCAGCCAGGCCGCCTCAGGGGGCCAAGAGACCCAGTACTTC. This encodes CASSQAASGGQETQYF.